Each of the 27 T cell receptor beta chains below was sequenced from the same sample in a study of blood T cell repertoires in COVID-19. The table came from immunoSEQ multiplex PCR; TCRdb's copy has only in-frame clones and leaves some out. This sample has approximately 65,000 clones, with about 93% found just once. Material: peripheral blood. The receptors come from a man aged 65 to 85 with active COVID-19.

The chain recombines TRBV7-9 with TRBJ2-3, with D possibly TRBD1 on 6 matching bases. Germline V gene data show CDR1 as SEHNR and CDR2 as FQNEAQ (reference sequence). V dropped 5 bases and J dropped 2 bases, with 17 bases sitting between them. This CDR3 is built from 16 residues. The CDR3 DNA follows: TGTGCCAGCAGCACCCGACAGGCCTCTTACACAGATACGCAGTATTTT. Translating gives CASSTRQASYTDTQYF. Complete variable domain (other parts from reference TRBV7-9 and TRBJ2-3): DTGVSQNPRHKITKRGQNVTFRCDPISEHNRLYWYRQTLGQGPEFLTYFQNEAQLEKSRLLSDRFSAERPKGSFSTLEIQRTEQGDSAMYLCASSTRQASYTDTQYFGPGTRLTVL.

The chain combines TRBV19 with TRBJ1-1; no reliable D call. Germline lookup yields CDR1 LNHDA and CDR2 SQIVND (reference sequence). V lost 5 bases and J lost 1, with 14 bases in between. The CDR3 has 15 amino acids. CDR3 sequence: CASSVRTKENTEAFF. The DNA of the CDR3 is TGTGCCAGTAGTGTTCGGACTAAAGAGAACACTGAAGCTTTCTTT.

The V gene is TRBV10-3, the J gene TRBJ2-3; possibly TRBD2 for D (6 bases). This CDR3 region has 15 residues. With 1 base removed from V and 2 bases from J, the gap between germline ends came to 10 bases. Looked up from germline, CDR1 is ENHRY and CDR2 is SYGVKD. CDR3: CAISEWRGATDTQYF. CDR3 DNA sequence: TGTGCCATCAGTGAGTGGCGGGGAGCCACAGATACGCAGTATTTT.

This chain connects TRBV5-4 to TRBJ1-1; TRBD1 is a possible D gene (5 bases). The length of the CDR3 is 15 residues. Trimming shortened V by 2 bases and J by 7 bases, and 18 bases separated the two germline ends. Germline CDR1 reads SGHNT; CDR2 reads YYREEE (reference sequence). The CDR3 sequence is CASSLGAPAGGEAFF. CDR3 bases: TGTGCCAGCAGCTTAGGGGCACCAGCGGGGGGTGAAGCTTTCTTT.

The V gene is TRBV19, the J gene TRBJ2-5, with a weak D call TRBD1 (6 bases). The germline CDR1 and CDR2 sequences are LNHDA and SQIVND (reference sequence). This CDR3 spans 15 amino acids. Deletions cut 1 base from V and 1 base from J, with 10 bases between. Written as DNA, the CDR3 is TGTGCCAGTAGTATAGGAGACAGGTTCCAAGAGACCCAGTACTTC. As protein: CASSIGDRFQETQYF. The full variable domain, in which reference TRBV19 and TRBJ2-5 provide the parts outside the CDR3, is DGGITQSPKYLFRKEGQNVTLSCEQNLNHDAMYWYRQDPGQGLRLIYYSQIVNDFQKGDIAEGYSVSREKKESFPLTVTSAQKNPTAFYLCASSIGDRFQETQYFGPGTRLLVL.

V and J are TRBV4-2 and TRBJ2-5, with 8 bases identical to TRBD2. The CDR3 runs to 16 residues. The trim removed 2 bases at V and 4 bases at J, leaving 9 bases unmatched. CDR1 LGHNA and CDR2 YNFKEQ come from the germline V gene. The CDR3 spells CASSQPLGRGAETQYF. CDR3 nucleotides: TGTGCCAGCAGCCAACCCCTCGGGAGGGGGGCAGAGACCCAGTACTTC.

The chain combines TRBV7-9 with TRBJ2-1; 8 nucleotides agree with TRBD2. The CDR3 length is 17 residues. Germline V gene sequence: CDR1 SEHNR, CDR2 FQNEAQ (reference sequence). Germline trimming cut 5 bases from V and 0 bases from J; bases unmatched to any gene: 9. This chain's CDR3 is CASSPGGGRGSYNEQFF. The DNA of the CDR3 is TGTGCCAGCAGCCCGGGGGGGGGCCGTGGCTCCTACAATGAGCAGTTCTTC.

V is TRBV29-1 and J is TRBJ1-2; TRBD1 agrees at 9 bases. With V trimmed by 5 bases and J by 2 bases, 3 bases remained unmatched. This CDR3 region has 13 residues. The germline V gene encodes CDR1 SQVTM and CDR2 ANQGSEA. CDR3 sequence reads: CSVTTGGNYGYTF. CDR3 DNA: TGCAGCGTTACGACAGGGGGAAACTATGGCTACACCTTC. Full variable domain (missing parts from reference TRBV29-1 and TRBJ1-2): SAVISQKPSRDICQRGTSLTIQCQVDSQVTMMFWYRQQPGQSLTLIATANQGSEATYESGFVIDKFPISRPNLTFSTLTVSNMSPEDSSIYLCSVTTGGNYGYTFGSGTRLTVV.

The CDR3 coding sequence is TGTGCCAGTACCCACCAGGGACAGGGAATTGAAGCTTTCTTT. This codes for CASTHQGQGIEAFF. The chain employs TRBV19 and TRBJ1-1; 9 bases agree with TRBD1. CDR3 size: 14 residues. The V gene end was trimmed by 7 bases and the J gene end by 7 bases; junction bases not matched to a gene: 10. Germline V CDR1 and CDR2: LNHDA, SQIVND (reference sequence).

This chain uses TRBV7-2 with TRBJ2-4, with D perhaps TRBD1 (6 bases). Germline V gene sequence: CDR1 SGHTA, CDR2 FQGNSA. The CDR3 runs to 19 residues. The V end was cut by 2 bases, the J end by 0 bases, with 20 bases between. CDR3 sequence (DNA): TGTGCCAGCAGCTTAACGGACAGCAGAAGACCTGGAGCCAAAAACATTCAGTACTTC. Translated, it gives CASSLTDSRRPGAKNIQYF.

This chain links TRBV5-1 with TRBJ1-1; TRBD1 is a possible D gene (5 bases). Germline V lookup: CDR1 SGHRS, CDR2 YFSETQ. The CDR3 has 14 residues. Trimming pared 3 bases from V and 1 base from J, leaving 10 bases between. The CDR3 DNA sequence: TGCGCCAGCAGCTCCTCGGGGGGGAACACTGAAGCTTTCTTT. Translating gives CASSSSGGNTEAFF.

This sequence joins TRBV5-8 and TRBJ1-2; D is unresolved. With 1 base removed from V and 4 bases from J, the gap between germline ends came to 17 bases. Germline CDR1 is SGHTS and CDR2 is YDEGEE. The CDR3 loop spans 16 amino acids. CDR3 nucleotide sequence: TGTGCCAGCAGCTTGAACAAACTACCTACCTCCTATGGCTACACCTTC. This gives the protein CASSLNKLPTSYGYTF.

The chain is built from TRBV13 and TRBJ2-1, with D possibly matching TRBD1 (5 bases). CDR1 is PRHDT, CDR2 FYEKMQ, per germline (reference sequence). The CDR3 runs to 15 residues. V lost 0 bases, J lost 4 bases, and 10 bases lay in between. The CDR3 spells CASSLGQGVYNEQFF. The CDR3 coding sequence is TGTGCCAGCAGCTTAGGTCAGGGCGTGTACAATGAGCAGTTCTTC.

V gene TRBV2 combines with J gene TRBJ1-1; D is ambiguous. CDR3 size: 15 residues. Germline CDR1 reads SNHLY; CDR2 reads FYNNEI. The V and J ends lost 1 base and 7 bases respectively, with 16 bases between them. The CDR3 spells CASSEDLTKGSEAFF. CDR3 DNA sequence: TGTGCCAGCAGTGAAGATCTAACCAAAGGGAGTGAAGCTTTCTTT.

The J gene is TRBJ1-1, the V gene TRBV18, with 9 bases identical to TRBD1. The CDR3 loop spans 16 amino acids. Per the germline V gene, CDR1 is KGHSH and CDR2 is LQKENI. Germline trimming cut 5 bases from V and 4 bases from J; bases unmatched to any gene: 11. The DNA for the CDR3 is TGTGCCAGCTCATCTTTACAGGGGGCGTCGGGCACTGAAGCTTTCTTT. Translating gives CASSSLQGASGTEAFF. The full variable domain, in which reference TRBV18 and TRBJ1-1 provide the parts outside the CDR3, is NAGVMQNPRHLVRRRGQEARLRCSPMKGHSHVYWYRQLPEEGLKFMVYLQKENIIDESGMPKERFSAEFPKEGPSILRIQQVVRGDSAAYFCASSSLQGASGTEAFFGQGTRLTVV.

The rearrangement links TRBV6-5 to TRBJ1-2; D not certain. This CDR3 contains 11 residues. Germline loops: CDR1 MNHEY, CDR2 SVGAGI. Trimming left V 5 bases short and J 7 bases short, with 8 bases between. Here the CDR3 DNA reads TGTGCCAGCAGTCAAAACGGTGGCTACACCTTC. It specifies CASSQNGGYTF.

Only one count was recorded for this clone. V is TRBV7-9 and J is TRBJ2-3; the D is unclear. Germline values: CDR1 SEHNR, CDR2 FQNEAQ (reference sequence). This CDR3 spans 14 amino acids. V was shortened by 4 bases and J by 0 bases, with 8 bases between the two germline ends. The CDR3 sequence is CASSYMTSTDTQYF. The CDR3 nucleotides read TGTGCCAGCAGCTACATGACTAGCACAGATACGCAGTATTTT.

The CDR3 region has the DNA TGTGCCAGCACTAGCGGGGGAGGGGGTACGCAGTATTTT. This gives the protein CASTSGGGGTQYF. This chain uses TRBV5-4 with TRBJ2-3, with 10 bases identical to TRBD2. CDR1 and CDR2 (germline): SGHNT, YYREEE (reference sequence). The CDR3 has 13 residues. Trimming cost V 6 bases and J 8 bases; bases outside gene matches: 6.

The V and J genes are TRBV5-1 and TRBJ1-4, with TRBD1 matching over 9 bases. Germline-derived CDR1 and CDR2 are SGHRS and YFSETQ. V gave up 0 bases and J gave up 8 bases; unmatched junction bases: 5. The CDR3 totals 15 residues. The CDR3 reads CASSLDGTGSEKLFF. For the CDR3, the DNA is TGCGCCAGCAGCTTGGATGGGACAGGGAGCGAAAAACTGTTTTTT.

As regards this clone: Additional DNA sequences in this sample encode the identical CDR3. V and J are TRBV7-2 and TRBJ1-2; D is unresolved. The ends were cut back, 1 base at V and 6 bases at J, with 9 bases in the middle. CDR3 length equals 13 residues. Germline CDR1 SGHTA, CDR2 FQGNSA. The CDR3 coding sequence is TGTGCCAGCAGCTTAGGTAGCTCCAATGGCTACACCTTC. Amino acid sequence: CASSLGSSNGYTF.

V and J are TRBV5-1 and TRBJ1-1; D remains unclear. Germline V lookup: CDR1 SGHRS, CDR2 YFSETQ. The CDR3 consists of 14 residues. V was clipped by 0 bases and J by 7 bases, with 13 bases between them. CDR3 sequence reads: CASSLDPSPSEAFF. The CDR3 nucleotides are TGCGCCAGCAGCTTGGATCCCAGCCCTAGTGAAGCTTTCTTT. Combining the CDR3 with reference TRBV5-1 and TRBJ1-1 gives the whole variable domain KAGVTQTPRYLIKTRGQQVTLSCSPISGHRSVSWYQQTPGQGLQFLFEYFSETQRNKGNFPGRFSGRQFSNSRSEMNVSTLELGDSALYLCASSLDPSPSEAFFGQGTRLTVV.

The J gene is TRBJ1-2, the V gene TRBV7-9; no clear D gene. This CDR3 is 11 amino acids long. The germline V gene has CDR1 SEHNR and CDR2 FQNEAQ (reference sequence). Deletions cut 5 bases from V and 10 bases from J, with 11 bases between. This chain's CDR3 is CASSPSLDYTF. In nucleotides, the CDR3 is TGTGCCAGCAGCCCCTCTTTAGACTACACCTTC.

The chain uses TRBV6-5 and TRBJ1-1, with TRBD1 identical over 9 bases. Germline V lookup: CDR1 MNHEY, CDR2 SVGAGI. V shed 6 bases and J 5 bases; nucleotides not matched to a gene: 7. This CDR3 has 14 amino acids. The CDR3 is CASRNRGRGTEAFF. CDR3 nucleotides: TGTGCCAGCAGGAACAGGGGGCGCGGTACTGAAGCTTTCTTT.

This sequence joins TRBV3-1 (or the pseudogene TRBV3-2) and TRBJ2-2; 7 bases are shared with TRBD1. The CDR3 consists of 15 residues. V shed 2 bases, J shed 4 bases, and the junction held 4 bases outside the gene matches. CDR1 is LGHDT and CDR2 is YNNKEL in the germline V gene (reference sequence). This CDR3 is CASSQKGAVTGELFF. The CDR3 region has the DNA TGTGCCAGCAGCCAAAAGGGGGCGGTCACCGGGGAGCTGTTTTTT.

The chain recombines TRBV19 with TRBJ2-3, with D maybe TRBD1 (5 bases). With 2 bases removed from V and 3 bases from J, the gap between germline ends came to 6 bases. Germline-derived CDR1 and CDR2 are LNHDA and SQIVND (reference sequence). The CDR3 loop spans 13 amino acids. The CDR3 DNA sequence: TGTGCCAGTAGTATACCAGGGACAGATACGCAGTATTTT. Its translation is CASSIPGTDTQYF.

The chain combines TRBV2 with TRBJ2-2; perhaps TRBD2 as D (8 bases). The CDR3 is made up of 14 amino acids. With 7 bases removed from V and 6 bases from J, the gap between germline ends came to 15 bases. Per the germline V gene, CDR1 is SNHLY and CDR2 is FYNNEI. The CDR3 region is CASTGGGNAGELFF. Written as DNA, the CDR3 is TGTGCCAGCACGGGAGGGGGCAATGCCGGGGAGCTGTTTTTT.

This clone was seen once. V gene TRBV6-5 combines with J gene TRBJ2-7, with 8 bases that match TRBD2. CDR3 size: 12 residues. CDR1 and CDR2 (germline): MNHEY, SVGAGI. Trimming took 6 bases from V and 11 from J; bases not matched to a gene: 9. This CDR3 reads CASRLGGGMEYF. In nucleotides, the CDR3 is TGTGCCAGCAGACTCGGGGGGGGTATGGAGTACTTC.